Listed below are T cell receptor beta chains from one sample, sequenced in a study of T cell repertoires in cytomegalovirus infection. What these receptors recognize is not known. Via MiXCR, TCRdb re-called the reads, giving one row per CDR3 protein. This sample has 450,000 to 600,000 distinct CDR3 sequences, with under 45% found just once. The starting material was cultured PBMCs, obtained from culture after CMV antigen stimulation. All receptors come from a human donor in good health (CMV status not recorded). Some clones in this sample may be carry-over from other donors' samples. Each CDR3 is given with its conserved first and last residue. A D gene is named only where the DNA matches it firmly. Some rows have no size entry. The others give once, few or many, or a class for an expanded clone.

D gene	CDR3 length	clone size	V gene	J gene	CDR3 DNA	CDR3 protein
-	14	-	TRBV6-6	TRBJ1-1	TGTGCCAGCAGGAGGGATACAGCGAACACTGAAGCTTTCTTT	CASRRDTANTEAFF
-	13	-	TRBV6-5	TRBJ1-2	TGTGCCAGCAGTTACAGCGGAGGGCATGGCTACACCTTC	CASSYSGGHGYTF
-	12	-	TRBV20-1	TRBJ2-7	TGCAGCGCTCTCGGGACCGGGGACGAGCAGTACTTC	CSALGTGDEQYF
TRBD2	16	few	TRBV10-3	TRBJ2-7	TGTGCCAGCGGGGGGGGGGAGGGGGGTCCCTCCTACGAGCAGTACTTC	CASGGGEGGPSYEQYF
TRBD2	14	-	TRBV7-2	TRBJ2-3	TGTGCCAGCAGCCGGGACTACTCCACAGATACGCAGTATTTT	CASSRDYSTDTQYF
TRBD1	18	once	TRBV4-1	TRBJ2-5	TGCGCCAGCAGCTTCGATCCAGCCGGGACAGGGGTCGTAGAGACCCAGTACTTC	CASSFDPAGTGVVETQYF
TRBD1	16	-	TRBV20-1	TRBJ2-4	TGCAGTGCTAGAGATAGAAGGACAGGGGCCAAAAACATTCAGTACTTC	CSARDRRTGAKNIQYF
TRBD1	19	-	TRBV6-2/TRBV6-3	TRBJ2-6	TGTGCCAGCAGTCCCCCCCCGGGACAGGGCTCCCCTGGGGCCAACGTCCTGACTTTC	CASSPPPGQGSPGANVLTF
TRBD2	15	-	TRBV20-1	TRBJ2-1	TGCAGTGCACCCCGACGGCGGGGGGGAAACAATGAGCAGTTCTTC	CSAPRRRGGNNEQFF
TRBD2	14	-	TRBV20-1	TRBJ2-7	TGCAGTGCTAGAGCCGGCGGGGGGTGGAGAGAGCAGTACTTC	CSARAGGGWREQYF
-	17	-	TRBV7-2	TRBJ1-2	TGTGCCAGCAGCCAACTGGTTTTAGGGGCTTCAAGCTATGGCTACACCTTC	CASSQLVLGASSYGYTF
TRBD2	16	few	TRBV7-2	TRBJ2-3	TGTGCCAGCAGCTTAGAGCTAGCGGGAAGCACAGATACGCAGTATTTT	CASSLELAGSTDTQYF
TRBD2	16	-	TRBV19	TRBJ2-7	TGTGCCAGTAGTCGGGGAAGGGGCGGGAGATTCTCCGAGCAGTACTTC	CASSRGRGGRFSEQYF
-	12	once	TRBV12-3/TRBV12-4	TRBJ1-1	TGTGCCAGCCTAACCTCGGGGACTGAAGCTTTCTTT	CASLTSGTEAFF
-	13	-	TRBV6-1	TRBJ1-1	TGTGCCAGCACTAAGACCCCTCAGGGAAGAGCTTTCTTT	CASTKTPQGRAFF
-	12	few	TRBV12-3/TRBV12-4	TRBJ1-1	TGTGCCAGCAGTTTATCCCTACGCAAAGCTTTCTTT	CASSLSLRKAFF
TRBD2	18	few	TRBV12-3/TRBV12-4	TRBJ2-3	TGTGCCAGCAGCGCCCATCATCTAGCGGCGGGACGTTCGGATACGCAGTATTTT	CASSAHHLAAGRSDTQYF
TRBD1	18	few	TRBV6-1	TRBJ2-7	TGTGCCAGCAGTGAGCGGAGGATTACAGGGGGAACTCCCTCACGGCAGTACTTC	CASSERRITGGTPSRQYF
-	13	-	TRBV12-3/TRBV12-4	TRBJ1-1	TGTGCCAGCAGGCCGGGGCATCGCACTGAAGCTTTCTTT	CASRPGHRTEAFF
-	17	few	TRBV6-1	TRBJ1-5	TGTGCCAGCAGTGCCGGGATTTTGGGGGGTTTCGGTCAGCCCCAGCATTTT	CASSAGILGGFGQPQHF
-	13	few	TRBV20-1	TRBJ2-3	TGCAGTGGCGTGCGGCGGGACACAGATACGCAGTATTTT	CSGVRRDTDTQYF
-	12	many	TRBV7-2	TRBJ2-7	TGTGCCAGCAGTGGGGGGAGGTGGGAGCAGTACTTC	CASSGGRWEQYF
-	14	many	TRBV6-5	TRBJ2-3	TGTGCCAGCAGGACTGCGGAGGGGACAGATACGCAGTATTTT	CASRTAEGTDTQYF
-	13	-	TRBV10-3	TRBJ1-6	TGTGCCATCAGTGAGTCCATAAATTCACCCCTCCACTTT	CAISESINSPLHF
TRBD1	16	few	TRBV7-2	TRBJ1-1	TGTGCCAGCAGCTTAGCGGGGACAGCCATGAACACTGAAGCTTTCTTT	CASSLAGTAMNTEAFF
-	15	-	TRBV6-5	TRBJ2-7	TGTGCCAGCAGTTATTCCCCTAGCGAGCCTTACGAGCAGTACTTC	CASSYSPSEPYEQYF
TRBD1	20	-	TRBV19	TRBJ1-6	TGTGCCAGTAGTCTCCGTCGCCGGAGGGGGCTTTTGTTTGGTAATTCACCCCTCCACTTT	CASSLRRRRGLLFGNSPLHF
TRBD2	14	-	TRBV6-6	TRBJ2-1	TGTGCCAGCAGTTACGGCGGGAGTAACAATGAGCAGTTCTTC	CASSYGGSNNEQFF
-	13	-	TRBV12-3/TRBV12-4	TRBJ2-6	TGTGCCAGCGCCCTATCTGGGGCCAACGTCCTGACTTTC	CASALSGANVLTF
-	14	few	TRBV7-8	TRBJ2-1	TGTGCCAGCAGCGCCAGGGATACCTACAATGAGCAGTTCTTC	CASSARDTYNEQFF
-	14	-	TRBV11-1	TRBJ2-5	TGTGCCAGCAGCTTATACGGGACGGAAGAGACCCAGTACTTC	CASSLYGTEETQYF
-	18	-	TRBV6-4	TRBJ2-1	TGTGCCAGCACCCGACTAGTTACGGCCAATTTATCGGCCAATGAGCAGTTCTTC	CASTRLVTANLSANEQFF
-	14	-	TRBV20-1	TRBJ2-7	TGCAGTGTGGCGGGAGAGGGGGACTCCTACGAGCAGTACTTC	CSVAGEGDSYEQYF
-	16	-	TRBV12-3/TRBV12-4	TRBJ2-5	TGTGCCAGCAGTGGGATTTCGTTCGGGGGACAAGAGACCCAGTACTTC	CASSGISFGGQETQYF
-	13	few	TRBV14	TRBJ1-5	TGTGCCAGCAGCCGAGGAGGGCAGCAGCCCCAGCATTTT	CASSRGGQQPQHF
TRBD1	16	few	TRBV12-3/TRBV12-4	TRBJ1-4	TGTGCCAGCATCCAGGGGGGGGCTGTGCCTAATGAAAAACTGTTTTTT	CASIQGGAVPNEKLFF
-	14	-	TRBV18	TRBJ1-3	TGTGCCAGCTCACCAACCCCGCCTGGAAACACCATATATTTT	CASSPTPPGNTIYF
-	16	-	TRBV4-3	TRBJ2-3	TGCGCCAGCAGCCAAGACAGGGCCACTACCACAGATACGCAGTATTTT	CASSQDRATTTDTQYF
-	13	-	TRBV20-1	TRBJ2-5	TGCAGTGCTAGTTCCCCTGGGGTCGAGACCCAGTACTTC	CSASSPGVETQYF
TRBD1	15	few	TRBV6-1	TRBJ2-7	TGTGCCAGCAGTCAGACAGGGGGGCTCTGGAACGAGCAGTACTTC	CASSQTGGLWNEQYF
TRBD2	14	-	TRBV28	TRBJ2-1	TGTGCCAGCGCTAGCGGGGGGTCCTACAATGAGCAGTTCTTC	CASASGGSYNEQFF
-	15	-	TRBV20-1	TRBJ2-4	TGCAGTGCTAGAGGCCAGACTCGGGGCCATCACATTCAGTACTTC	CSARGQTRGHHIQYF
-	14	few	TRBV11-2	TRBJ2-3	TGTGCCAGCAGCTTACAAACGGAGGCCGATACGCAGTATTTT	CASSLQTEADTQYF
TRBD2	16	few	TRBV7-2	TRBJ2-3	TGTGCCAGCAGCTTACTAGCGGGGATACTCACAAGTACGCAGTATTTT	CASSLLAGILTSTQYF
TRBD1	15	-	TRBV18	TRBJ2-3	TGTGCCAGCTCATCTCGACAGGGCAGCACAGATACGCAGTATTTT	CASSSRQGSTDTQYF
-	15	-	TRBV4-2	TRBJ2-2	TGTGCCAGCAGCCAAGGGTCAACGAACACCGGGGAGCTGTTTTTT	CASSQGSTNTGELFF
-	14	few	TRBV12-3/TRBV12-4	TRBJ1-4	TGTGCCAGCAGTTTGGCTGATTATAATGAAAAACTGTTTTTT	CASSLADYNEKLFF
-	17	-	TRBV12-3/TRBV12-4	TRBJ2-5	TGTGCCAGCAGTTTGGGTAGGGGAGCGGGTGGGGGAGAGACCCAGTACTTC	CASSLGRGAGGGETQYF
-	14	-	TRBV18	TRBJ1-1	TGTGCCAGCTCACGTTCGGGGGATAACACTGAAGCTTTCTTT	CASSRSGDNTEAFF
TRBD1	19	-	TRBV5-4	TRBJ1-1	TGTGCCAGCAGCTTGGTTCAACCTACCGGCAGGGGGTGGGGCACTGAAGCTTTCTTT	CASSLVQPTGRGWGTEAFF
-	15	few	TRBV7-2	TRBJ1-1	TGTGCCAGCAGCTTAGGCCTCGGACGGCGGGGGAGAGCTTTCTTT	CASSLGLGRRGRAFF
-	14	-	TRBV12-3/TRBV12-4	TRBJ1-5	TGTGCCAGCAGTTTCTTTACAGGCGGGCAGCCCCAGCATTTT	CASSFFTGGQPQHF
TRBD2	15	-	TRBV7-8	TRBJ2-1	TGTGCCAGCAGCTTAGTCAGCGGGGGGTTAAATGAGCAGTTCTTC	CASSLVSGGLNEQFF
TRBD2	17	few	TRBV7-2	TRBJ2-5	TGTGCCAGCAGCTTAGCCCCAGGACTAGTGATTGGAGAGACCCAGTACTTC	CASSLAPGLVIGETQYF
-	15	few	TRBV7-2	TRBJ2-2	TGTGCCAGCAGCTTTGCCCCGCTGAACACCGGGGAGCTGTTTTTT	CASSFAPLNTGELFF
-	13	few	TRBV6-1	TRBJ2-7	TGTGCCAGCAGAGGACTTGACTCCTACGAGCAGTACTTC	CASRGLDSYEQYF
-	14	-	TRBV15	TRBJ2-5	TGTGCCACCAGCAGAGATTGGTCAGAGGAGACCCAGTACTTC	CATSRDWSEETQYF